A single sample is the source of the 18 T cell receptor beta chains below, sequenced in a study of regulatory T cells in long-lasting Graves disease. Time point: persistent/refractory GD, antithyroid drugs over 5 years with positive TRAb. The TCR library was made from RNA extracted from PBMCs. Library construction for TCR beta used iRepertoire HTBI primers and Arm-PCR of CDR3 regions. TCRdb processed the multiplex PCR reads anew with MiXCR; each CDR3 protein has one entry. Of approximately 500,000 distinct CDR3 sequences listed, about 22% are singletons. Specimen: peripheral blood mononuclear cells (PBMCs), collected when the disease was refractory, from a patient treated with antithyroid drugs. Receptor source: a female donor with Graves disease.

The chain recombines TRBV13 with TRBJ2-1; no firm D call. CDR1 is PRHDT, CDR2 FYEKMQ, per germline (reference sequence). The CDR3 totals 16 residues. With 5 bases removed from V and 0 bases from J, the gap between germline ends came to 14 bases. CDR3 sequence reads: CASSPPPSYSYNEQFF. DNA for the CDR3: TGTGCCAGCAGCCCCCCCCCTTCCTACTCCTACAATGAGCAGTTCTTC.

The V gene is TRBV5-8, the J gene TRBJ1-1; the match to TRBD1 covers 7 bases. The CDR3 is 14 amino acids. The germline V gene encodes CDR1 SGHTS and CDR2 YDEGEE. The V and J ends lost 0 bases and 6 bases, in that order; junction bases with no gene match: 5. As DNA, the CDR3 is TGTGCCAGCAGCTTGGAGACAGGGACTTCTGAAGCTTTCTTT. It specifies CASSLETGTSEAFF.

This clonotype was detected many times. This CDR3 reads CASSVRTVNTEAFF. The CDR3 region has the DNA TGTGCCAGCAGTGTTCGGACAGTGAACACTGAAGCTTTCTTT. The chain couples TRBV6-1 to TRBJ1-1; D is perhaps TRBD1 (6 bases). Germline V lookup: CDR1 MNHNS, CDR2 SASEGT. There are 14 residues in the CDR3. V shed 4 bases and J shed 0 bases, with 9 bases lying between them.

With regard to this clonotype: A read error is possible here, since a much larger clone lies one base away. J is TRBJ1-5 and V is TRBV6-2 or TRBV6-3; 7 nucleotides agree with TRBD1. CDR1 is MNHEY and CDR2 is SVGEGT in the germline V gene. After removal of 5 bases from V and 8 bases from J, the junction contained 18 bases not matched to a gene. The CDR3 has 17 amino acids. The chain's CDR3 is CASSRSPGQSSMEPQHF. The CDR3, as DNA: TGTGCCAGCAGTCGTTCTCCGGGACAGTCCTCCATGGAGCCCCAGCATTTT.

In its sample, this clonotype was seen many times. The chain recombines TRBV28 with TRBJ2-2, with a tentative D call TRBD2 (5 bases). Trimming took 2 bases from V and 0 from J, leaving 22 bases between them. The CDR3 covers 20 residues. Germline CDR1 is MDHEN and CDR2 is SYDVKM. The CDR3 sequence is CASSLMGVAGIRANTGELFF. CDR3 DNA: TGTGCCAGCAGTTTAATGGGTGTGGCGGGCATCCGCGCGAACACCGGGGAGCTGTTTTTT.

On this clonotype itself: With a much larger clone just one base away, this may be a read error. V gene TRBV6-2 or TRBV6-3 combines with J gene TRBJ1-5; D possibly corresponds to TRBD1 (5 bases). Germline assignment: CDR1 MNHEY and CDR2 SVGEGT. V lost 5 bases, J lost 2 bases, and 16 bases lay in between. The CDR3 is made up of 16 amino acids. The DNA of the CDR3 is TGTGCCAGCAGTGCCCGGGACCCCCGCGGCAATCAGCCCCAGCATTTT. It yields the protein CASSARDPRGNQPQHF.

The chain couples TRBV30 to TRBJ1-3; tentative D call: TRBD1 (5 bases). The CDR3 has 15 residues. Looked up from germline, CDR1 is GTSNPN and CDR2 is SVGIG (reference sequence). V was pared by 1 base and J by 4 bases, with 14 bases between. CDR3 residues: CAWSGSKGSGNTIYF. CDR3 nucleotide sequence: TGTGCCTGGAGTGGATCGAAGGGGTCCGGAAACACCATATATTTT.

This clonotype was detected ten times or more. The CDR3: CASSEARGTRTYEQYF. The CDR3 nucleotides are TGTGCCAGCAGTGAAGCCCGGGGCACCCGAACCTACGAGCAGTACTTC. This chain connects TRBV6-1 to TRBJ2-7, with D perhaps matching TRBD1 or TRBD2 (5 bases each). The CDR3 extends over 16 amino acids. Trimming removed 0 bases at V and 2 bases at J, with 14 bases between. The V gene's germline CDR1 is MNHNS and CDR2 SASEGT.

This clonotype was observed at least ten times. This sequence joins TRBV3-1 and TRBJ1-2, with D possibly matching TRBD1 (6 bases). V lost 5 bases and J 5 bases, leaving 18 bases between the germline ends. Germline CDR1 LGHDT, CDR2 YNNKEL (reference sequence). The CDR3 contains 15 residues. The CDR3 here is CASSADLGQPYGYTF. Here the CDR3 DNA reads TGTGCCAGCAGCGCCGATTTGGGACAACCGTATGGCTACACCTTC. The full variable domain, its missing parts supplied by reference TRBV3-1 and TRBJ1-2, is DTAVSQTPKYLVTQMGNDKSIKCEQNLGHDTMYWYKQDSKKFLKIMFSYNNKELIINETVPNRFSPKSPDKAHLNLHINSLELGDSAVYFCASSADLGQPYGYTFGSGTRLTVV.

The V and J genes are TRBV7-6 and TRBJ1-6; 9 bases align to TRBD1. CDR1 SGHVS and CDR2 FNYEAQ come from the germline V gene. The junction had 9 bases not matched to a gene; V was cut back by 4 bases and J by 8 bases. CDR3 length equals 16 residues. DNA of the CDR3: TGTGCCAGCAGCTCCGGGCCAGGACAGGGGTATTCACCCCTCCACTTT. It yields the protein CASSSGPGQGYSPLHF.

The sample holds many counts of this clonotype. This chain connects TRBV28 to TRBJ2-2, with D maybe TRBD1 (6 bases). The CDR3 loop spans 17 amino acids. Germline V CDR1 and CDR2: MDHEN, SYDVKM. Trimming stripped 4 bases from V and 5 bases from J, with 20 bases between. The CDR3 reads CASSSALTGRFTGELFF. In nucleotides, the CDR3 is TGTGCCAGCAGTTCCGCTTTAACAGGGAGATTTACCGGGGAGCTGTTTTTT.

This sequence joins TRBV9 and TRBJ2-2, with TRBD2 matching 9 bases. The CDR3 runs 17 residues. Germline V gene sequence: CDR1 SGDLS, CDR2 YYNGEE. Trimming removed 0 bases from V and 3 bases from J; junction bases left unmatched: 6. For the CDR3, the DNA is TGTGCCAGCAGCGTAGAACTAGCGGGTGTGGACACCGGGGAGCTGTTTTTT. Amino acids: CASSVELAGVDTGELFF.

The rearrangement links TRBV5-1 to TRBJ2-3, with D possibly matching TRBD1 (6 bases). Germline lookup yields CDR1 SGHRS and CDR2 YFSETQ. The CDR3 has 14 residues. Trimming pared 4 bases from V and 4 bases from J, leaving 13 bases between. This CDR3 reads CASSEGQLADTQYF. The CDR3, as DNA: TGCGCCAGCAGCGAGGGACAATTAGCAGATACGCAGTATTTT.

Ten or more counts support this clonotype. The chain links TRBV15 to TRBJ2-5, with D perhaps TRBD1 (5 bases). V shed 6 bases and J shed 5 bases, with 16 bases lying between them. Germline V gene data show CDR1 as LNHNV and CDR2 as YYDKDF (reference sequence). The CDR3 length is 14 residues. The CDR3, as DNA: TGTGCCACCAGTGAAGCAGGGCGTCCGGAGACCCAGTACTTC. It specifies CATSEAGRPETQYF. Complete variable domain (other parts from reference TRBV15 and TRBJ2-5): DAMVIQNPRYQVTQFGKPVTLSCSQTLNHNVMYWYQQKSSQAPKLLFHYYDKDFNNEADTPDNFQSRRPNTSFCFLDIRSPGLGDTAMYLCATSEAGRPETQYFGPGTRLLVL.

The V and J genes are TRBV14 and TRBJ1-2; D is ambiguous. In germline, CDR1 is SGHDN, CDR2 FVKESK. This CDR3 spans 16 amino acids. V was pared by 4 bases and J by 3 bases, with 18 bases between. The CDR3 region has the DNA TGTGCCAGCAGCCCGGGATACTTATTGAGGGACTATGGCTACACCTTC. Protein: CASSPGYLLRDYGYTF.

The sample holds a few counts of this clonotype. A much larger clone lies a single base off, so this may be a read error. The CDR3 DNA reads TGTGCCAGCGGAGACGGGGGGTGGTACGAGCAGTACTTC. Translation: CASGDGGWYEQYF. This chain joins TRBV28 and TRBJ2-7; TRBD2 agrees at 7 bases. The V segment lost 8 bases and the J segment 4 bases; nucleotides outside the gene matches: 8. This CDR3 region has 13 residues. Germline V CDR1 and CDR2: MDHEN, SYDVKM.

This clonotype was seen a handful of times. The chain links TRBV19 to TRBJ1-1; TRBD1 agrees at 7 bases. CDR1 is LNHDA and CDR2 is SQIVND in the germline V gene (reference sequence). The CDR3 has 12 residues. The ends lost 9 bases at V and 4 bases at J; junction bases unmatched: 5. For the CDR3, the DNA is TGTGCCAGCCGGGACAGAACCACTGAAGCTTTCTTT. As protein: CASRDRTTEAFF.

This clonotype was seen more than once but under ten times. The rearrangement links TRBV5-6 to TRBJ1-5; 9 bases are shared with TRBD1. V lost 2 bases to trimming and J lost 7 bases; unmatched junction nucleotides: 7. Germline values: CDR1 SGHDT, CDR2 YYEEEE. The length of the CDR3 is 15 residues. The CDR3 spells CASSFGTGLGQPQHF. The CDR3 DNA sequence: TGTGCCAGCAGCTTCGGGACAGGGCTAGGCCAGCCCCAGCATTTT.